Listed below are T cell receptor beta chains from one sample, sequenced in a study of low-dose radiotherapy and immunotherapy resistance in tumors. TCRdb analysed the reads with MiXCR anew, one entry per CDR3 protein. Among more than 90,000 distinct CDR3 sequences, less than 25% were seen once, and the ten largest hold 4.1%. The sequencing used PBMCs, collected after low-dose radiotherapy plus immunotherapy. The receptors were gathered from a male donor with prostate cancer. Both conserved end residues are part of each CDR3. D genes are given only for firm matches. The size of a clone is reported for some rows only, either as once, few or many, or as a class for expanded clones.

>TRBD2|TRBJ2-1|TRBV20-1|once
TGCAGTGCTAGCCCCCCTAGCGGGTCCCTCTACAATGAGCAGTTCTTC
CSASPPSGSLYNEQFF
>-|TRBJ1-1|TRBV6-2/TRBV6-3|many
TGTGCCAGCAGTGAATGGCAGCAGAACACTGAAGCTTTCTTT
CASSEWQQNTEAFF
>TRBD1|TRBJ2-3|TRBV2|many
TGTGCCAGCAGGACAGGGGGCGCGGCCCTTACAGATACGCAGTATTTT
CASRTGGAALTDTQYF
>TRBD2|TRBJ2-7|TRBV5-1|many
TGCGCCAGCAGCTTCGGGACTAGCAACTACGAGCAGTACTTC
CASSFGTSNYEQYF
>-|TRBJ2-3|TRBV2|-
TGTGCCAGCAGGGATACAGATAGCACAGATACGCAGTATTTT
CASRDTDSTDTQYF
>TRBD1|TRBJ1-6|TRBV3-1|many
TGTGCCAGCAGCCAAGAAGGGACAGGCTGGGATTCACCCCTCCACTTT
CASSQEGTGWDSPLHF
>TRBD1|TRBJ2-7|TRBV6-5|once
TGTGCCAGCAGTTTCGACAGGGGGGCCTACGAGCAGTACTTC
CASSFDRGAYEQYF
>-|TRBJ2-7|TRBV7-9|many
TGTGCCAGCAGCGGCAGAGGTTTGGACTACGAGCAGTACTTC
CASSGRGLDYEQYF
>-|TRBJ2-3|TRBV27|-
TGTGCCAGCAGTTCTTCCCCCGGGGCCACAGATACGCAGTATTTT
CASSSSPGATDTQYF
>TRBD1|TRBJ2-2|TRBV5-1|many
TGCGCCAGCAGCTCATACAGGGGCTCGAACACCGGGGAGCTGTTTTTT
CASSSYRGSNTGELFF
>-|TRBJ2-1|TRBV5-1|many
TGCGCCAGCAGCTTGGACTGGAGCTACAATGAGCAGTTCTTC
CASSLDWSYNEQFF
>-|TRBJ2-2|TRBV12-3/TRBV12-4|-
-
CASSWGHLNTGELFFF
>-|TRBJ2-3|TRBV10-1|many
TGCGCCAGCAGTGATAATGCGAATACGCAGTATTTT
CASSDNANTQYF
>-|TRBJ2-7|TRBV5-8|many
TGTGCCAGCTCGTACAGGAGCGGCGAGCAGTACTTC
CASSYRSGEQYF
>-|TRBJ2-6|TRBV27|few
TGTGCCAGCAGTTCCTTGGACGGCTCTGGGGCCAACGTCCTGACTTTC
CASSSLDGSGANVLTF
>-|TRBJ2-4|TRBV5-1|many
TGCGCCAGCAGACCAGTGGGAGCCAAAAACATTCAGTACTTC
CASRPVGAKNIQYF
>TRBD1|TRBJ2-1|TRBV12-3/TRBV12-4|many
TGTGCCAGCACCAATCGACAGGGCCACAATGAGCAGTTCTTC
CASTNRQGHNEQFF
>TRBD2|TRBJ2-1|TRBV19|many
TGTGCCAGTAGTATTTTAGCGGGGGCCTACAATGATCAGTTCTTC
CASSILAGAYNDQFF
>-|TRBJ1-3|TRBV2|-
TGTGCCAGCAGAGCAGAGTCAGGTGGTGGAAACACCATATATTTT
CASRAESGGGNTIYF
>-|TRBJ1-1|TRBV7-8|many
TGTGCCAGCAGCTCGTCGACCGTGAACACTGAAGCTTTCTTT
CASSSSTVNTEAFF
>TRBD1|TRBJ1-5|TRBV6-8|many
TGTGCCAGCAGCCCCGGCGACAGGGTTAGCAATCAGCCCCAGCATTTT
CASSPGDRVSNQPQHF
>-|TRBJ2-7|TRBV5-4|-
TGTGCCAGCAGTTCTGGCGGGGTGGTGCGGGAGCAGTACTTC
CASSSGGVVREQYF
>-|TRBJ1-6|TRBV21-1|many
TGTGCCAGCATCGCCGGGACGGGGTATAATTCACCCCTCCACTTT
CASIAGTGYNSPLHF
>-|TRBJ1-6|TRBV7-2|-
TGTGCCAGCAGTAAAGAAGCGAATTCACCCCTCCACTTT
CASSKEANSPLHF
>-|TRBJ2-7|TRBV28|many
TGTGCCAGCTCCTATGGGGGCTGGTCCGAGCAGTACTTC
CASSYGGWSEQYF
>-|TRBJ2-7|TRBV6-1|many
TGTGCCAGCAGTGAAGCGAGCAGGGGCGAGCAGTACTTC
CASSEASRGEQYF
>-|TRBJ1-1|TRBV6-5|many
TGTGCCAGCAGTTACCCTCCGGGCGTAGCTTTCTTT
CASSYPPGVAFF
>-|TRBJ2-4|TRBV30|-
TGTGCCTGGAGTGTAGAACACCAAAACATTCAGTACTTC
CAWSVEHQNIQYF
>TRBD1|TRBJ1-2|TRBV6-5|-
TGTGCCAGCAGGATCGGGACAGGGCCGTATGGCTACACCTTC
CASRIGTGPYGYTF
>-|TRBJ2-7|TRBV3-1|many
TGTGCCAGCAGCCAAGAGCCTAGCTCCTACGAGCAGTACTTC
CASSQEPSSYEQYF
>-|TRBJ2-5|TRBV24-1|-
TGTGCCACCAGTGACAAGAACCAAGAGACCCAGTACTTC
CATSDKNQETQYF
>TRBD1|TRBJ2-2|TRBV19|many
TGTGCCAGTAGTACGACAGGGGATGACGGCGGGGAGCTGTTTTTT
CASSTTGDDGGELFF
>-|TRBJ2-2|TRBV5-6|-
TGTGCCAGCAGCCGGTGGGGGACGGACACCGGGGAGCTGTTTTTT
CASSRWGTDTGELFF
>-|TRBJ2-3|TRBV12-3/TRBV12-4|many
TGTGCCAGCAGTCACGGGGCTTTCACAGATACGCAGTATTTT
CASSHGAFTDTQYF
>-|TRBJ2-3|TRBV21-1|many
TGTGCCAGCAGCATTTACAAGAGCACAGATACGCAGTATTTT
CASSIYKSTDTQYF
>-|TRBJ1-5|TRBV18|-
TGTGCCAGCTCACGTCAGGATCAGCCCCAGCATTTT
CASSRQDQPQHF
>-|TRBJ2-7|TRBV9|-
TGTGCCAGCACCCCTGGGACGGCCGCCTACGAGCAGTACTTC
CASTPGTAAYEQYF
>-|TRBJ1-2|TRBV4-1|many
TGCGCCAGCAGCCAAGCTAACTATGGCTACACCTTC
CASSQANYGYTF
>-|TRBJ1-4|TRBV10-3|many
TGTGCCATCAGTGAGTCGATATGGTCCGGAAACGCCAATGAAAAACTGTTTTTT
CAISESIWSGNANEKLFF
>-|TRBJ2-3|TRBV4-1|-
TGCGCCAGCAGCTACGACTGGGGGAAAAGCACAGATACGCAGTATTTT
CASSYDWGKSTDTQYF
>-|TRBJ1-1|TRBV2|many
TGTGCCAGCAGGAATAGGGGGGGATACACTGAAGCTTTCTTT
CASRNRGGYTEAFF
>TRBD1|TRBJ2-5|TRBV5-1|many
TGCGCCAGCAGCTTGGACAGGGGGGATGAGACCCAGTACTTC
CASSLDRGDETQYF
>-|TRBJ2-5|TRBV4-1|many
TGCGCCAGCAGCCAAGGCCGGCTGTGGGAGACCCAGTACTTC
CASSQGRLWETQYF
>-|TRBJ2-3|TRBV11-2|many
TGTGCCAGCAGCTTGGACGGTCTCGGCACAGATACGCAGTATTTT
CASSLDGLGTDTQYF
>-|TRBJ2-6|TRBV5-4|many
TGTGCCAGCAGCTTGGGGCCTGGGGCCAACGTCCTGACTTTC
CASSLGPGANVLTF
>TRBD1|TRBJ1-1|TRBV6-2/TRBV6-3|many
TGTGCCAGCAGTCAACAGGGGCGGGGGAACACTGAAGCTTTCTTT
CASSQQGRGNTEAFF
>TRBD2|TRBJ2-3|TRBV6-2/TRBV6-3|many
TGTGCCAGCAGCGGGACGGAGTCACCGCCGGGACTAGCTGCAGATACGCAGTATTTT
CASSGTESPPGLAADTQYF
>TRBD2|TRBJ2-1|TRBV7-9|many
TGTGCCAGTACCTCGGGGCGGGGGGGCCCAAATAATGAGCAGTTCTTC
CASTSGRGGPNNEQFF
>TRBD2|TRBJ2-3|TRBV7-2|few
TGTGCCAGCAGCATTAGCGGGGTGGAGTCAGATACGCAGTATTTT
CASSISGVESDTQYF
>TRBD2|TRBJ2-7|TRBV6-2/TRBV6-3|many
TGTGCCAGCAGACCACGGGGGGGCGGCGAGCAGTACTTC
CASRPRGGGEQYF
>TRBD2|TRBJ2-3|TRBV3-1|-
TGTGCCAGCAGCCCCCGGAGAGCGGGGGACATCACAGATACGCAGTATTTT
CASSPRRAGDITDTQYF
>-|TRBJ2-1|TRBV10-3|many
TGTGCCATCAGGACCCCCGCTTCCAATGAGCAGTTCTTC
CAIRTPASNEQFF
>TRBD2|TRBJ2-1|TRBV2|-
TGTGCCAGATCCAAGCGGGGGGGCATGGGTGAGCAGTTCTTC
CARSKRGGMGEQFF
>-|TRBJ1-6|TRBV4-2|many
TGTGCCAGCAGCCAAGATAGGGGGGCCGTTAATTCACCCCTCCACTTT
CASSQDRGAVNSPLHF
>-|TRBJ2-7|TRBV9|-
TGTGCCAGCAGCGAGGGGGACAACTCCTACGAGCAGTACTTC
CASSEGDNSYEQYF